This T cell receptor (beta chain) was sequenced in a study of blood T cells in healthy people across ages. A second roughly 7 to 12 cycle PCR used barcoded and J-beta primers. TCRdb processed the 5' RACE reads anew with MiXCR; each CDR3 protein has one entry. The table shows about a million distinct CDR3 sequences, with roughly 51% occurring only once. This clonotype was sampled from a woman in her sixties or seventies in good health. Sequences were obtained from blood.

Here the CDR3 reads CASSLGDSIDEQYF. In DNA form, the CDR3 reads TGCGCCAGCAGCTTGGGGGACAGTATCGACGAGCAGTACTTC. The chain carries TRBV5-1 and TRBJ2-7; 7 bases agree with TRBD1. The germline CDR1 and CDR2 sequences are SGHRS and YFSETQ. Losses at the gene ends were 0 bases for V and 5 bases for J; bases not matched to a gene: 5. The CDR3 runs 14 residues.